One sample yielded the 30 T cell receptor beta chains listed below, sequenced in a study of regulatory T cells in long-lasting Graves disease. Time point of the sample: newly diagnosed GD, antithyroid drugs for less than 3 months. Isolated PBMC RNA provided the starting material for the TCR library. The TCR beta library used iRepertoire HTBI primers with Arm-PCR amplification of CDR3. TCRdb recomputed calls from the multiplex PCR reads with MiXCR, one row per CDR3 protein. In the table there are approximately 560,000 distinct CDR3 sequences, about 16% of which are singletons. The same sample was also studied in work on T cells in Graves' hyperthyroidism and ophthalmopathy.

The specimen comprised peripheral blood mononuclear cells (PBMCs), sampled at new diagnosis, from a patient treated with antithyroid drugs. These receptors all come from a man aged 18 to 29 with Graves disease.

The V call is TRBV5-1, the J call TRBJ1-1, with a possible D match to TRBD1 (6 bases). Trimming removed 4 bases from V and 4 bases from J, with 14 bases in between. Germline CDR1 is SGHRS and CDR2 is YFSETQ. This CDR3 is 14 amino acids long. The CDR3 DNA is TGCGCCAGCAGCCAGAAGGGGGAGATCACTGAAGCTTTCTTT. This gives the protein CASSQKGEITEAFF.

There are many counts of this clonotype. The V gene is TRBV30, the J gene TRBJ1-2; D remains unclear. CDR1 is GTSNPN, CDR2 SVGIG, per germline (reference sequence). This CDR3 comprises 11 residues. V lost 4 bases to trimming and J lost 4 bases, with 7 bases between them. The CDR3 loop is CAWIKGYGYTF. The CDR3 DNA follows: TGTGCCTGGATAAAGGGCTATGGCTACACCTTC.

This clonotype showed up many times. This chain joins TRBV28 and TRBJ1-4; D gene unclear. CDR3 length equals 13 residues. V dropped 7 bases and J dropped 3 bases, with 9 bases sitting between them. Germline assignment: CDR1 MDHEN and CDR2 SYDVKM. CDR3 protein: CASTLSANEKLFF. CDR3 coding DNA: TGTGCCAGCACTCTGAGTGCTAATGAAAAACTGTTTTTT.

This clonotype occurred a few times. The V gene is TRBV6-1, the J gene TRBJ1-5, with TRBD1 matching over 7 bases. The CDR3 is made up of 15 amino acids. V shed 8 bases, J shed 4 bases, and the junction held 11 bases outside the gene matches. Germline V gene sequence: CDR1 MNHNS, CDR2 SASEGT. The CDR3 region is CASSGRTGDNQPQHF. The CDR3 bases are TGTGCCAGCTCAGGTCGAACAGGGGATAATCAGCCCCAGCATTTT.

This clonotype was found a few times. The chain uses TRBV7-6 and TRBJ2-3, with D possibly being TRBD1 (5 bases). This CDR3 contains 13 residues. V was clipped by 4 bases and J by 5 bases, with 10 bases between them. Germline CDR1 is SGHVS and CDR2 is FNYEAQ. The CDR3 spells CASSSWQGDTQYF. As DNA, the CDR3 is TGTGCCAGCAGCTCCTGGCAGGGAGATACGCAGTATTTT.

This chain connects TRBV18 to TRBJ2-5; D call uncertain. The CDR3 has 17 amino acids. Per germline, CDR1 KGHSH and CDR2 LQKENI. The V end lost 8 bases, the J end lost 0 bases, and 22 bases lay between the germline ends. In nucleotides, the CDR3 is TGTGCCAGCGCTGATCTTTACATGGCCGGCAACCAAGAGACCCAGTACTTC. Its protein is CASADLYMAGNQETQYF.

J is TRBJ1-6 and V is TRBV6-1, with unresolved D. Trimming took off 7 bases at V and 4 bases at J, with 11 bases between the two ends. The CDR3 runs to 14 residues. Germline CDR1 is MNHNS and CDR2 is SASEGT. The CDR3 sequence: CASKTGSYNSPLHF. CDR3 in DNA: TGTGCCAGCAAGACCGGATCGTATAATTCACCCCTCCACTTT.

This clonotype was picked up a small number of times. The chain combines TRBV5-1 with TRBJ2-1; D remains unclear. The V and J ends lost 2 bases and 2 bases respectively, with 11 bases between them. The germline V gene encodes CDR1 SGHRS and CDR2 YFSETQ. This CDR3 region has 15 residues. The CDR3 is CASSLLINTYNEQFF. The CDR3 region has the DNA TGCGCCAGCAGCTTACTGATTAATACCTACAATGAGCAGTTCTTC.

The gene calls are TRBV11-2 and TRBJ1-2; D is undetermined. Looked up from germline, CDR1 is SGHAT and CDR2 is FQNNGV. The CDR3 length is 16 residues. The V and J ends lost 1 base and 4 bases respectively, with 16 bases between them. The CDR3: CASSLGPAAGSYGYTF. CDR3 bases: TGTGCCAGCAGCTTAGGTCCGGCCGCGGGTAGCTATGGCTACACCTTC.

This clonotype was found a few times. The CDR3 does not close with the conserved phenylalanine or tryptophan, likely indicating a read error. The V and J genes are TRBV30 and TRBJ2-7; possibly TRBD2 for D (5 bases). The CDR3 contains 12 residues. Trimming took off 4 bases at V and 0 bases at J, with 7 bases between the two ends. Germline loops: CDR1 GTSNPN, CDR2 SVGIG (reference sequence). The CDR3 protein is CAWNRDSYEQYL. For the CDR3, the DNA is TGTGCCTGGAACCGGGACTCCTACGAGCAGTACCTC.

The gene calls are TRBV20-1 and TRBJ1-1; 9 bases align to TRBD1. Trimming cost V 6 bases and J 3 bases; bases outside gene matches: 5. Germline values: CDR1 DFQATT, CDR2 SNEGSKA (reference sequence). CDR3 length: 13 residues. CDR3 in amino acids: CSAGQGKYTEAFF. CDR3 DNA sequence: TGCAGTGCCGGACAGGGGAAGTACACTGAAGCTTTCTTT.

Ten or more counts support this clonotype. This chain links TRBV20-1 with TRBJ2-1, with a tentative D call TRBD2 (5 bases). The germline V and J ends were trimmed by 4 bases and 0 bases, with 7 bases remaining between them. The germline V gene encodes CDR1 DFQATT and CDR2 SNEGSKA (reference sequence). This CDR3 spans 13 amino acids. This chain's CDR3 is CSAIASSYNEQFF. The CDR3 nucleotides are TGCAGTGCTATAGCGAGCTCCTACAATGAGCAGTTCTTC.

The chain recombines TRBV4-1 with TRBJ1-1, with D possibly being TRBD1 (6 bases). The CDR3 extends over 15 amino acids. Germline-derived CDR1 and CDR2 are MGHRA and YSYEKL. Deletions cut 5 bases from V and 0 bases from J, with 13 bases between. This CDR3 reads CASSIPGTMNTEAFF. DNA for the CDR3: TGCGCCAGCAGCATCCCCGGGACAATGAACACTGAAGCTTTCTTT.

Ten or more counts support this clonotype. The gene calls are TRBV28 and TRBJ2-1, with TRBD1 as a possible D gene (6 bases). The CDR3 spans 11 residues. V lost 11 bases to trimming and J lost 3 bases, with 8 bases between them. The germline CDR1 and CDR2 sequences are MDHEN and SYDVKM. The CDR3 DNA sequence: TGTGCCGTCAGGGGCTACAATGAGCAGTTCTTC. Its protein product is CAVRGYNEQFF.

CDR3 amino acids: CASSGVPEGTEAFF. CDR3 DNA sequence: TGTGCCAGCAGCGGCGTTCCCGAGGGCACTGAAGCTTTCTTT. The chain couples TRBV9 to TRBJ1-1, with D uncertain. This CDR3 comprises 14 residues. Trimming cost V 3 bases and J 4 bases, with 13 bases left between them. In germline, CDR1 is SGDLS, CDR2 YYNGEE.

As for this clonotype: Germline and junction disagree at one end, which may indicate a read error. This rearrangement joins TRBV11-2 to TRBJ2-5; D might be TRBD2 (5 bases). The germline V gene has CDR1 SGHAT and CDR2 FQNNGV. The CDR3 consists of 15 residues. CDR3 loop: CASSQVGTSMETQYF. The DNA of the CDR3 is TGCGCCAGCAGCCAAGTAGGCACTAGTATGGAGACCCAGTACTTC. Variable domain in full (rest from reference TRBV11-2 and TRBJ2-5): EAGVAQSPRYKIIEKRQSVAFWCNPISGHATLYWYQQILGQGPKLLIQFQNNGVVDDSQLPKDRFSAERLKGVDSTLKIQPAKLEDSAVYLCASSQVGTSMETQYFGPGTRLLVL.

In the case of this clonotype: A much larger clone lies one base from this, so it may be a read error. The CDR3: CASSFETSGIPNERFF. CDR3 DNA: TGTGCCAGCAGCTTCGAGACTAGCGGGATTCCCAATGAGCGGTTCTTC. The chain uses TRBV11-1 and TRBJ2-1; the match to TRBD2 covers 11 bases. CDR1 is SGHAT and CDR2 is FQDESV in the germline V gene (reference sequence). The CDR3 sequence is 16 residues long. Using reference TRBV11-1 and TRBJ2-1 for the parts outside the CDR3, the full variable domain is EAEVAQSPRYKITEKSQAVAFWCDPISGHATLYWYRQILGQGPELLVQFQDESVVDDSQLPKDRFSAERLKGVDSTLKIQPAELGDSAMYLCASSFETSGIPNERFFGPGTRLTVL.

In the case of this clonotype: A read error likely explains this, since a far larger clone differs by one base. This chain connects TRBV3-1 to TRBJ2-7; D not certain. Germline CDR1 LGHDT, CDR2 YNNKEL (reference sequence). Trimming shortened V by 4 bases and J by 7 bases, and 17 bases separated the two germline ends. The CDR3 totals 14 residues. This CDR3 reads CASSRAPNINEQYF. DNA of the CDR3: TGTGCCAGCAGCCGCGCGCCGAACATCAATGAGCAGTACTTC.

This clonotype occurred many times. The chain employs TRBV20-1 and TRBJ2-5, with D perhaps matching TRBD1 or TRBD2 (6 bases each). The CDR3 has 12 amino acids. CDR1 is DFQATT, CDR2 SNEGSKA, per germline (reference sequence). Trimming shortened V by 6 bases and J by 8 bases, and 16 bases separated the two germline ends. This chain's CDR3 is CSADGGERTQYF. The CDR3 DNA follows: TGCAGTGCGGACGGGGGCGAAAGAACCCAGTACTTC.

This clonotype has a count of ten or more. The chain couples TRBV28 to TRBJ2-5, with a possible D match to TRBD2 (6 bases). The germline V and J ends were trimmed by 6 bases and 2 bases, with 16 bases remaining between them. From germline, CDR1 is MDHEN and CDR2 SYDVKM. This CDR3 has 15 amino acids. CDR3 in amino acids: CASSVGGAGQETQYF. The CDR3 nucleotides are TGTGCCAGCAGCGTGGGTGGGGCGGGACAAGAGACCCAGTACTTC.

This clonotype has just a few counts. The chain recombines TRBV29-1 with TRBJ2-3; D uncertain. The germline V and J ends were trimmed by 1 base and 5 bases, with 7 bases remaining between them. Per germline, CDR1 SQVTM and CDR2 ANQGSEA. There are 12 residues in the CDR3. The CDR3 reads CSVEGGLDTQYF. CDR3 coding DNA: TGCAGCGTTGAAGGCGGTTTAGATACGCAGTATTTT.

This clonotype has ten or more counts. The rearrangement joins TRBV10-3 to TRBJ2-2; 8 bases line up with TRBD1. The junction had 3 bases not matched to a gene; V was cut back by 3 bases and J by 3 bases. The CDR3 sequence is 15 residues long. Germline values: CDR1 ENHRY, CDR2 SYGVKD. CDR3 sequence reads: CAISEAGGYTGELFF. CDR3 nucleotide sequence: TGTGCCATCAGTGAAGCAGGGGGCTACACCGGGGAGCTGTTTTTT.

This clonotype was seen at least ten times. The chain employs TRBV20-1 and TRBJ2-7; no definite D call. V shed 0 bases and J shed 5 bases, with 8 bases lying between them. Per germline, CDR1 DFQATT and CDR2 SNEGSKA (reference sequence). The CDR3 consists of 12 residues. CDR3 region: CSARDSGDEQYF. The DNA for the CDR3 is TGCAGTGCTAGAGATTCCGGAGACGAGCAGTACTTC.

This clonotype was seen at least ten times. The rearrangement uses TRBV19 and TRBJ2-5, with 11 bases matching TRBD1. The CDR3 spans 15 residues. V dropped 4 bases and J dropped 5; count of bases not matched to a gene: 6. The germline V gene has CDR1 LNHDA and CDR2 SQIVND (reference sequence). The CDR3 is CASSTGQGGRETQYF. In nucleotides, the CDR3 is TGTGCCAGTAGTACGGGACAGGGGGGACGTGAGACCCAGTACTTC.

This chain links TRBV3-1 with TRBJ1-3, with no clear D. The CDR3 is made up of 14 amino acids. V dropped 1 base and J dropped 2 bases, with 6 bases sitting between them. Germline V gene lookup returns CDR1 LGHDT and CDR2 YNNKEL (reference sequence). The CDR3 reads CASSQVTAGNTIYF. The DNA of the CDR3 is TGTGCCAGCAGCCAAGTGACTGCTGGAAACACCATATATTTT.

V and J are TRBV24-1 and TRBJ1-1; 8 bases are shared with TRBD1. The J segment lost 1 base and the V segment lost 5 bases, leaving 5 bases of the junction unmatched. Germline CDR1 KGHDR, CDR2 SFDVKD. This CDR3 region has 15 residues. The CDR3 region has the DNA TGTGCCACCAGTGGGCCGGGACAGGAGAACACTGAAGCTTTCTTT. The encoded protein is CATSGPGQENTEAFF.

In this sample, this clonotype turned up many times. This chain connects TRBV29-1 to TRBJ2-7; 7 nucleotides agree with TRBD1. This CDR3 is built from 14 residues. Losses at the gene ends were 0 bases for V and 4 bases for J; bases not matched to a gene: 6. Germline CDR1 reads SQVTM; CDR2 reads ANQGSEA. The CDR3 sequence is CSVEEKGALYEQYF. The DNA for the CDR3 is TGCAGCGTTGAAGAGAAGGGGGCGCTTTACGAGCAGTACTTC.

The J gene is TRBJ1-6, the V gene TRBV3-1; D gene unclear. V was shortened by 0 bases and J by 4 bases, with 7 bases between the two germline ends. The germline V gene has CDR1 LGHDT and CDR2 YNNKEL (reference sequence). The length of the CDR3 is 15 residues. Here the CDR3 DNA reads TGTGCCAGCAGCCAAGATTCCGGGTATAATTCACCCCTCCACTTT. Residues: CASSQDSGYNSPLHF.

In its sample, this clonotype was seen many times. The J gene is TRBJ1-4, the V gene TRBV29-1; D is uncertain. In germline, CDR1 is SQVTM, CDR2 ANQGSEA. V was clipped by 3 bases and J by 10 bases, with 12 bases between them. This CDR3 is 12 amino acids long. This CDR3 reads CSVEGNRGKLFF. CDR3 sequence (DNA): TGCAGCGTTGAGGGCAACAGAGGAAAACTGTTTTTT.

This clonotype has at least ten counts. This chain uses TRBV5-1 with TRBJ1-1, with D tentatively TRBD1 (5 bases). The germline V gene has CDR1 SGHRS and CDR2 YFSETQ. This CDR3 spans 15 amino acids. V gave up 3 bases and J gave up 1 base, with 13 bases separating them. The CDR3 DNA is TGCGCCAGCAGCTGGATAGTCGGGGCGAACACTGAAGCTTTCTTT. Translation gives CASSWIVGANTEAFF.